The 27 T cell receptor beta chains below all came from one sample that was sequenced in a study of T cell responses to AZD1222 COVID-19 vaccine. TCRdb's table, derived via immunoSEQ multiplex PCR, lists solely in-frame clones and lacks some. The sample lists over 100,000 clones; approximately 91% were seen once. The sequences come from peripheral blood, collected on day 0 of MenACWY control vaccination. All receptors come from an adult in good health.

V and J are TRBV7-2 and TRBJ1-1; D ambiguous. The CDR3 runs to 14 residues. The V gene lost 2 bases and the J gene lost 0 bases, with 7 bases spanning the gap. In germline, CDR1 is SGHTA, CDR2 FQGNSA. For the CDR3, the DNA is TGTGCCAGCAGCTTATACCGGATGAACACTGAAGCTTTCTTT. Its translation is CASSLYRMNTEAFF.

The V gene is TRBV27, the J gene TRBJ2-1, with TRBD2 identical over 10 bases. The CDR3 has 15 residues. The germline CDR1 and CDR2 sequences are MNHEY and SMNVEV (reference sequence). Unmatched junction bases numbered 5, after V lost 7 bases and J lost 2 bases. The CDR3, as DNA: TGTGCCAGCACCCAGCGGGAGGGACCCTACAATGAGCAGTTCTTC. Translating gives CASTQREGPYNEQFF.

This clone showed up just a few times. CDR3 region: CASSLGGGLSYEQYF. The CDR3 nucleotides read TGTGCCAGCAGCTTAGGAGGGGGGCTCTCCTACGAGCAGTACTTC. This chain joins TRBV11-2 and TRBJ2-7; D is possibly TRBD1 or TRBD2 (6 bases each). The CDR3 spans 15 residues. V was cut by 1 base and J by 0 bases, with 10 bases left in between. In germline, CDR1 is SGHAT, CDR2 FQNNGV.

The chain joins TRBV7-6 to TRBJ2-7, with 10 bases matching TRBD1. Per germline, CDR1 SGHVS and CDR2 FNYEAQ. CDR3 length equals 15 residues. The V and J ends lost 5 bases and 3 bases, in that order; junction bases with no gene match: 7. The CDR3 loop reads CASSQLTGGFYEQYF. In nucleotides, the CDR3 is TGTGCCAGCAGCCAATTGACAGGGGGCTTCTACGAGCAGTACTTC.

On this clone itself: Other nucleotide sequences from this sample produce the same CDR3. The V call is TRBV6-5, the J call TRBJ1-1, with D maybe TRBD1 (5 bases). V lost 4 bases, J lost 0 bases, and 9 bases lay in between. CDR1 is MNHEY, CDR2 SVGAGI, per germline. The CDR3 runs 14 residues. CDR3 bases: TGTGCCAGCAGTTCTGGGGCAGTGAACACTGAAGCTTTCTTT. Protein sequence: CASSSGAVNTEAFF.

The V call is TRBV28, the J call TRBJ2-7, with D perhaps given as TRBD1 or TRBD2 (5 bases each). Germline-derived CDR1 and CDR2 are MDHEN and SYDVKM. V lost 5 bases to trimming and J lost 0 bases, with 11 bases between them. This CDR3 has 14 amino acids. The CDR3 coding sequence is TGTGCCAGCAGTGGGACGTTTACCTCCTACGAGCAGTACTTC. It is translated as CASSGTFTSYEQYF.

V usage is TRBV18 and J usage is TRBJ1-3, with 7 bases identical to TRBD1. Germline V CDR1 and CDR2: KGHSH, LQKENI. The junction had 5 bases not matched to a gene; V was cut back by 2 bases and J by 1 base. The CDR3 sequence is 16 residues long. CDR3 loop: CASSPGQAPSGNTIYF. The CDR3 DNA reads as TGTGCCAGCTCACCAGGACAGGCCCCGTCTGGAAACACCATATATTTT.

This clone was observed a single time. The chain employs TRBV6-2 or TRBV6-3 and TRBJ1-1; unclear D gene. Germline lookup yields CDR1 MNHEY and CDR2 SVGEGT. The CDR3 contains 15 residues. V was pared by 0 bases and J by 1 base, with 9 bases between. The chain's CDR3 is CASSYSPLRNTEAFF. The CDR3 DNA reads TGTGCCAGCAGTTACTCTCCACTAAGGAACACTGAAGCTTTCTTT.

V and J are TRBV4-1 and TRBJ1-5, with unresolved D. Trimming left V 2 bases short and J 6 bases short, with 17 bases between. CDR1 MGHRA and CDR2 YSYEKL come from the germline V gene. The CDR3 is 16 residues long. The CDR3 sequence: CASSQNVLGFGQPQHF. In DNA form, the CDR3 reads TGCGCCAGCAGCCAAAACGTTCTGGGGTTTGGTCAGCCCCAGCATTTT.

The gene calls are TRBV4-2 and TRBJ1-2, with D tentatively TRBD1 (6 bases). This CDR3 is 16 amino acids long. From germline, CDR1 is LGHNA and CDR2 YNFKEQ. V lost 0 bases, J lost 2 bases, and 13 bases lay in between. In nucleotides, the CDR3 is TGTGCCAGCAGCCAAGAACGGGCTCAGGGGAACTATGGCTACACCTTC. Its protein is CASSQERAQGNYGYTF.

This clone has just a few counts. This chain joins TRBV27 and TRBJ1-1; D possibly corresponds to TRBD1 (6 bases). Deletions cut 5 bases from V and 7 bases from J, with 14 bases between. CDR1 is MNHEY, CDR2 SMNVEV, per germline (reference sequence). CDR3 length equals 13 residues. The CDR3 DNA is TGTGCCAGCAGTCGTGGGTTACAGGGTGAAGCTTTCTTT. It encodes CASSRGLQGEAFF.

The CDR3 DNA reads TGTGCCAGCAGCCGCGGGGGGGCCGGTTCAGATACGCAGTATTTT. Amino acid sequence: CASSRGGAGSDTQYF. This chain links TRBV6-2 or TRBV6-3 with TRBJ2-3; 9 positions agree with TRBD2. The CDR3 contains 15 residues. Trimming at V came to 6 bases and at J to 4 bases, leaving 8 bases not matched to a gene. CDR1 MNHEY and CDR2 SVGEGT come from the germline V gene.

The chain couples TRBV5-1 to TRBJ1-1, with 12 bases identical to TRBD1. Germline V gene sequence: CDR1 SGHRS, CDR2 YFSETQ. The V segment lost 1 base and the J segment 1 base; nucleotides outside the gene matches: 5. The CDR3 loop spans 17 amino acids. CDR3 region: CASSLSGTGGPNTEAFF. The CDR3 DNA follows: TGCGCCAGCAGCTTGTCGGGGACAGGGGGCCCGAACACTGAAGCTTTCTTT.

This chain uses TRBV4-1 with TRBJ2-3; D possibly uses TRBD1 or TRBD2 (7 bases each). Trimming removed 1 base from V and 6 bases from J, with 20 bases in between. Germline V gives CDR1 MGHRA, CDR2 YSYEKL. This CDR3 spans 17 amino acids. DNA of the CDR3: TGCGCCAGCAGCCAAGTGACAGGGAGGGCCCCCTTCGATACGCAGTATTTT. It codes for CASSQVTGRAPFDTQYF.

This clone was recorded a few times. This chain connects TRBV4-1 to TRBJ1-2, with a weak D call TRBD1 (6 bases). CDR1 is MGHRA and CDR2 is YSYEKL in the germline V gene. There are 16 residues in the CDR3. Trimming took 6 bases from V and 4 from J, leaving 21 bases between them. CDR3 in DNA: TGCGCCAGCAGGGGAACAGGGCTGCGGTGGGGCTATGGCTACACCTTC. Encoded protein: CASRGTGLRWGYGYTF.

This chain links TRBV2 with TRBJ1-5; no definite D call. The CDR3 is 16 amino acids. V was pared by 2 bases and J by 2 bases, with 13 bases between. CDR1 SNHLY and CDR2 FYNNEI come from the germline V gene. This CDR3 reads CASSERPGAGNQPQHF. For the CDR3, the DNA is TGTGCCAGCAGTGAAAGGCCAGGCGCGGGCAATCAGCCCCAGCATTTT.

J is TRBJ1-2 and V is TRBV5-6, with 11 bases aligning to TRBD1. This CDR3 region has 14 residues. With V trimmed by 4 bases and J by 7 bases, 6 bases remained unmatched. Germline CDR1 and CDR2: SGHDT and YYEEEE. DNA for the CDR3: TGTGCCAGCAGCCCGGACAGGGGGCGTCGTGGCTACACCTTC. Encoded protein: CASSPDRGRRGYTF.

V is TRBV19 and J is TRBJ1-6; no firm D call. V lost 1 base to trimming and J lost 2 bases, with 9 bases between them. The V gene's germline CDR1 is LNHDA and CDR2 SQIVND (reference sequence). This CDR3 is built from 16 residues. The CDR3 region is CASSIAGPTYNSPLHF. CDR3 in DNA: TGTGCCAGTAGTATAGCCGGGCCAACCTATAATTCACCCCTCCACTTT.

The CDR3 DNA is TGTGCCAGTAGGGGGGACAGGGCGAGAAACTACGAGCAGTACTTC. Residues: CASRGDRARNYEQYF. V is TRBV19 and J is TRBJ2-7; TRBD1 matches 9 bases. The germline gives CDR1 LNHDA, CDR2 SQIVND (reference sequence). Trimming cost V 6 bases and J 3 bases; bases outside gene matches: 9. The CDR3 extends over 15 amino acids.

J is TRBJ2-3 and V is TRBV29-1; TRBD1 matches at 9 bases. In germline, CDR1 is SQVTM, CDR2 ANQGSEA. The CDR3 has 13 residues. V trimming: 5 bases; J trimming: 4 bases; junction bases outside the gene matches: 4. The DNA of the CDR3 is TGCAGCGTTTCGACAGGGGGGGCAGATACGCAGTATTTT. Protein: CSVSTGGADTQYF.

The chain links TRBV5-1 to TRBJ1-6; D is unclear. Trimming cost V 2 bases and J 10 bases, with 16 bases left between them. Germline assignment: CDR1 SGHRS and CDR2 YFSETQ. The CDR3 has 15 amino acids. For the CDR3, the DNA is TGCGCCAGCAGCTTCCGCACCGACACAACCTCACCCCTCCACTTT. Protein sequence: CASSFRTDTTSPLHF.

This clone was seen a single time. This chain uses TRBV5-1 with TRBJ1-2; D not resolved. The CDR3 runs to 14 residues. Germline CDR1 and CDR2: SGHRS and YFSETQ. The germline V and J ends were trimmed by 0 bases and 1 base, with 7 bases remaining between them. CDR3 loop: CASSLDSYNYGYTF. CDR3 coding DNA: TGCGCCAGCAGCTTGGACAGTTATAACTATGGCTACACCTTC.

This chain links TRBV24-1 with TRBJ2-3; TRBD1 aligns across 7 bases. CDR1 and CDR2 (germline): KGHDR, SFDVKD. The CDR3 is made up of 17 amino acids. The V segment lost 1 base and the J segment 4 bases; nucleotides outside the gene matches: 10. The CDR3: CATSDFEGAGYPDTQYF. The CDR3 region has the DNA TGTGCCACCAGTGATTTTGAGGGGGCAGGGTATCCAGATACGCAGTATTTT.

The chain carries TRBV18 and TRBJ1-1, with D unclear. The CDR3 has 14 residues. Trimming took off 6 bases at V and 2 bases at J, with 13 bases between the two ends. Germline V lookup: CDR1 KGHSH, CDR2 LQKENI. The CDR3 reads CASSLMRGNTEAFF. The CDR3 nucleotides are TGTGCCAGCTCCCTTATGCGGGGAAACACTGAAGCTTTCTTT.

This chain links TRBV7-9 with TRBJ2-7; D tentatively fits TRBD1 or TRBD2 (5 bases each). Trimming stripped 2 bases from V and 3 bases from J, with 8 bases between. The CDR3 covers 13 residues. Germline V gives CDR1 SEHNR, CDR2 FQNEAQ (reference sequence). The CDR3 DNA reads as TGTGCCAGCAGCTTAAGTGGGGGCTACGAGCAGTACTTC. Its protein is CASSLSGGYEQYF.

The chain combines TRBV28 with TRBJ1-5, with a weak D call TRBD1 (5 bases). Germline CDR1 reads MDHEN; CDR2 reads SYDVKM. The CDR3 loop spans 15 amino acids. The ends were cut back, 0 bases at V and 0 bases at J, with 6 bases in the middle. The CDR3 loop reads CASSLWDNSNQPQHF. CDR3 nucleotide sequence: TGTGCCAGCAGTTTATGGGACAATAGCAATCAGCCCCAGCATTTT.

The V call is TRBV30, the J call TRBJ1-5; D may be TRBD1 (6 bases). The CDR3 totals 14 residues. Germline CDR1 reads GTSNPN; CDR2 reads SVGIG (reference sequence). Trimming cost V 7 bases and J 5 bases, with 18 bases left between them. The CDR3 DNA reads as TGTGCCTTAGCGAGGGACATGGGAGATCAGCCCCAGCATTTT. It specifies CALARDMGDQPQHF. Full variable domain (outside the CDR3, taken from reference TRBV30 and TRBJ1-5): SQTIHQWPATLVQPVGSPLSLECTVEGTSNPNLYWYRQAAGRGLQLLFYSVGIGQISSEVPQNLSASRPQDRQFILSSKKLLLSDSGFYLCALARDMGDQPQHFGDGTRLSIL.